This entry concerns a single T cell receptor beta chain. Clones were sequenced by immunoSEQ multiplex PCR, and TCRdb holds only the in-frame ones, with some missing. Altogether tens of thousands of clones are present, 90% to 97% being singletons, with the ten largest covering approximately 0.077%. These data are taken from a study of T cells after somatic rescue of genetic block. Germline V gives CDR1 SGHRS, CDR2 YFSETQ. There are 16 residues in the CDR3. V gave up 1 base and J gave up 2 bases; unmatched junction bases: 2. Specimen: peripheral blood mononuclear cells (PBMCs). This TCR was sampled from a child less than two years old. The rearrangement uses TRBV5-1 and TRBJ2-1; 11 nucleotides agree with TRBD1. The CDR3 DNA sequence: TGCGCCAGCAGCTTGTCGGGACAGGGGGCCTACAATGAGCAGTTCTTC. As protein: CASSLSGQGAYNEQFF.